This entry features one T cell receptor (beta chain) sequence. It lacks a known antigen. Per-nucleotide qualities are absent, and no much larger clonotype sits a single base away. This specimen's time point label, interpreted: baseline before first vaccination. Vaccinee samples came from UK trials COV001 and COV002, including a single-blind randomized controlled phase 2/3 trial of AZD1222 (ChAdOx1 nCoV-19) in healthy adults. For TCRbeta chain sequencing, PBMC samples from trial participants were taken at day 0 and at day 28 after the second dose. These data belong to a study of T cell responses to AZD1222 COVID-19 vaccine (dated by TCRdb to the early 2020s). In terms of the full investigation: AZD1222 recipients with second doses at about 4 weeks or about 12 weeks were pooled, because spike-specific TCR depth and breadth did not differ between schedules. A total of 230 to 250 trial participants underwent TCR sequencing, of whom about 210 had received two doses of AZD1222 and around 25 had received two doses of the MenACWY control vaccine. Trial participants were enrolled into age subgroups of 18-55, 56-69 and 70-plus years, which contained 148, 28 and 57 TCR-sequenced participants, respectively. Here is what the overall study found, with its caveats: Because no day 14 peak-response samples were available, the repertoires could be characterized only after the peak T cell response. Participants were mostly white British and included more females than males, and it was suggested by the authors that clonal diversity may have been underestimated. The whole spike protein was spanned by vaccine-associated CD4 TCRs, and dominant responses were seen in regions 160-218 and 743-854. In the small 56-69-year group, the increase in depth fell short of significance, most likely because of low power. Reportedly, close to half of the unique spike-specific TCRs recognized epitopes lying outside the regions that are mutated in the B.1.351 and B.1.1.7 variants. Conclusions about previously exposed vaccinees were limited because only a handful of AZD1222 recipients were SARS-CoV-2 seropositive at baseline. After two AZD1222 doses, spike-specific TCR breadth and depth were significantly higher than at day 0 and than in MenACWY recipients.

The CDR3 regions of human TCRbeta chains were subjected to immunosequencing. Regarding the original processing steps: Repertoire TCRs were matched against a reference library of SARS-CoV-2-specific TCRs generated with the MIRA antigen-specificity platform. Breadth was defined as the fraction of unique TCRs that were SARS-CoV-2-associated. Depth was defined as the fraction of total T cells that were SARS-CoV-2-associated. Using the MIRA data, each spike-specific TCR was assigned both to the spike region to which the TCR was reactive and to a CD4 or CD8 class. Log10-transformed breadth and depth values were compared by one-way ANOVA with Sidak's multiple comparisons tests. The source is immuneACCESS, and TCRdb retained only in-frame sequences with V and J called. Part of the clones is not carried over; for the studies checked, unresolved V genes explain less than half of this, and the remainder is unexplained. D and trimming come from the DNA, and the V and J calls and clone size come from that table. Counted in this sample were approximately 140,000 clones; approximately 89% of them appeared once. About 16% of the sample comes from the top ten.

Germline trimming: 4 bases from V, 10 bases from J; junction bases outside gene matches: 11. Measured from the cysteine to the phenylalanine, the CDR3 is 14 residues long. Only the CDR3 region is kept as DNA, spanning 42 bases read in frame from base 1. The germline V gene yields KGHSH for CDR1 and LQKENI for CDR2. This TCR derives from an adult in good health. The sequence links TRBV18 to TRBJ1-2, and TRBD1 matches 8 of the central bases. This specimen consisted of peripheral blood, obtained on day 0 of AZD1222 vaccination. The sequenced DNA: TGTGCCAGCTCACTTCGGACAGGGCAGGATGCCTACACCTTC. Translation gives CASSLRTGQDAYTF.